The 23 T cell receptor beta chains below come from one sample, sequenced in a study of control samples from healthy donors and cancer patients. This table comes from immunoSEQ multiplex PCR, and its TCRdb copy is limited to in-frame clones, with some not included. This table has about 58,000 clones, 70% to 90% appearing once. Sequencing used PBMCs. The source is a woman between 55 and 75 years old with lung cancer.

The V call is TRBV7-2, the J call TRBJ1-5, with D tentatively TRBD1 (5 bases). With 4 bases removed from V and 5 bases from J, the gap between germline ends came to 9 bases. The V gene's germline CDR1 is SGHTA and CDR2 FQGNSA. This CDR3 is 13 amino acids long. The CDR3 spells CASSSEGHQPQHF. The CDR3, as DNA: TGTGCCAGCAGCTCCGAGGGGCATCAGCCCCAGCATTTT.

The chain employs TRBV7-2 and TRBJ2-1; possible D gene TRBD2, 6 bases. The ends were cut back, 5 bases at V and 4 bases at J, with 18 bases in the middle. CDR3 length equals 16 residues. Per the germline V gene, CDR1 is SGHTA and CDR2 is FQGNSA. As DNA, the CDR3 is TGTGCCAGCAGCGTCGCGGCGGGGTATAGATACAATGAGCAGTTCTTC. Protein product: CASSVAAGYRYNEQFF.

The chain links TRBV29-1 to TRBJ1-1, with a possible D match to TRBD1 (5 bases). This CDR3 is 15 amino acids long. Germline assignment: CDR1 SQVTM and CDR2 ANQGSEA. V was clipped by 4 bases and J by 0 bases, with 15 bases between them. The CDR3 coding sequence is TGCAGCGTTGCGCCGGGGTGGGGCATGAACACTGAAGCTTTCTTT. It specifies CSVAPGWGMNTEAFF.

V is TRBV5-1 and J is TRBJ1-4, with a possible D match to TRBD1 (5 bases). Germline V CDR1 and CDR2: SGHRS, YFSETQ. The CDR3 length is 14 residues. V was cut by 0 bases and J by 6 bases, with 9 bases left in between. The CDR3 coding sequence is TGCGCCAGCAGCTTGGCCGGGGGAGATGAAAAACTGTTTTTT. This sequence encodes CASSLAGGDEKLFF.

CDR3 sequence reads: CASSDRANSPLHF. For the CDR3, the DNA is TGTGCCAGCAGCGACAGGGCGAATTCACCCCTCCACTTT. The rearrangement links TRBV6-1 to TRBJ1-6; 7 positions agree with TRBD1. Germline trimming cut 6 bases from V and 7 bases from J; bases unmatched to any gene: 3. The CDR3 is 13 amino acids. Germline CDR1 is MNHNS and CDR2 is SASEGT.

The CDR3 loop is CASSVRDGAGETQYF. The CDR3 DNA is TGTGCCAGCAGTGTCCGGGACGGGGCGGGGGAGACCCAGTACTTC. This chain uses TRBV6-4 with TRBJ2-5; D might be TRBD2 (6 bases). The germline V gene encodes CDR1 MRHNA and CDR2 SNTAGT. V was clipped by 4 bases and J by 5 bases, with 17 bases between them. CDR3 size: 15 residues.

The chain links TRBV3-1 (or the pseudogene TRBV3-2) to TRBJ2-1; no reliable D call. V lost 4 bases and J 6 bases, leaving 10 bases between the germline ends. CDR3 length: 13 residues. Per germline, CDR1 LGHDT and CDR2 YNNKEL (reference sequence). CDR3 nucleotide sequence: TGTGCCAGCAGCCGACGGCCTTTCAATGAGCAGTTCTTC. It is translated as CASSRRPFNEQFF.

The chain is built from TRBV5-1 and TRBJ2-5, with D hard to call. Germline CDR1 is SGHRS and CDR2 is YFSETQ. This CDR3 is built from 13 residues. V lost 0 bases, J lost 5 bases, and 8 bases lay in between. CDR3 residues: CASSLGAGETQYF. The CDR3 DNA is TGCGCCAGCAGCTTGGGGGCCGGGGAGACCCAGTACTTC.

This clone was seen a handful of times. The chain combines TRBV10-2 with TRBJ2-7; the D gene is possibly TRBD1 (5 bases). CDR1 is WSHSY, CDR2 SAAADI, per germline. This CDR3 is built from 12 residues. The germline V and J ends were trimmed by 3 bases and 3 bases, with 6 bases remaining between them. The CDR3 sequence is CASSDTGYEQYF. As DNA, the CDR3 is TGCGCCAGCAGTGATACAGGCTACGAGCAGTACTTC.

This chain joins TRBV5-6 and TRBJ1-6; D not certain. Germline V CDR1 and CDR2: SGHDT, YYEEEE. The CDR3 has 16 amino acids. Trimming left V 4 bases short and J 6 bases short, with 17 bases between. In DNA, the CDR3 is TGTGCCAGCAGCGTCTTTGGGGAACAGCTTAATTCACCCCTCCACTTT. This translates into CASSVFGEQLNSPLHF.

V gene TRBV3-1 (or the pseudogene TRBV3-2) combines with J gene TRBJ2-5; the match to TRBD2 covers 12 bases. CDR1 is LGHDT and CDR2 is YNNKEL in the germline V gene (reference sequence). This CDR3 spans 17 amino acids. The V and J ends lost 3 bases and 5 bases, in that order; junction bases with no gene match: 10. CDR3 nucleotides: TGTGCCAGCAGCCAGTCGACTAGCGGGAGAGGTCGGGAGACCCAGTACTTC. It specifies CASSQSTSGRGRETQYF.

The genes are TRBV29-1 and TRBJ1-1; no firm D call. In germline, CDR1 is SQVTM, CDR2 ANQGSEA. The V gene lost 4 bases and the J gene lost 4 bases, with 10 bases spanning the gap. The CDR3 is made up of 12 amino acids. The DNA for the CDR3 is TGCAGCGTTGGATGGGTAAGCACTGAAGCTTTCTTT. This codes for CSVGWVSTEAFF.

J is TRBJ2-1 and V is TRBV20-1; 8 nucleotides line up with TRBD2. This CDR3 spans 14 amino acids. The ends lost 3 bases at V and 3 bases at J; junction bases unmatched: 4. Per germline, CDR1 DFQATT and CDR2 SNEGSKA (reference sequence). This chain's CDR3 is CSASTGGDYNEQFF. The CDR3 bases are TGCAGTGCTAGTACCGGGGGGGACTACAATGAGCAGTTCTTC.

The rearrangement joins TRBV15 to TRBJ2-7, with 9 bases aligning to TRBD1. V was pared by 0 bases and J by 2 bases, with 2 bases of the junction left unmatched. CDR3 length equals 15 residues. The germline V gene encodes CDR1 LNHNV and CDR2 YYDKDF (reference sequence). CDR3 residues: CATSRDRTGAYEQYF. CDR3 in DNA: TGTGCCACCAGCAGAGATCGGACAGGGGCCTACGAGCAGTACTTC.

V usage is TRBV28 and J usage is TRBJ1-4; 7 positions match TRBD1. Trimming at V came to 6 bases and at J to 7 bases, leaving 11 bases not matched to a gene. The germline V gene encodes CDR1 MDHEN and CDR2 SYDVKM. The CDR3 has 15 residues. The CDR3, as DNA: TGTGCCAGCAGAACCCAGAGGCAGGGGGGTGAAAAACTGTTTTTT. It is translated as CASRTQRQGGEKLFF.

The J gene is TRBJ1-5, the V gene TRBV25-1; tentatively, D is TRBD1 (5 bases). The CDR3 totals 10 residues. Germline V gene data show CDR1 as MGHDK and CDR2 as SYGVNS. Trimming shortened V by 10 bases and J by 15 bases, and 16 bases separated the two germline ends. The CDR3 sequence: CAIPGGPLHF. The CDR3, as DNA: TGTGCCATCCCTGGGGGACCCTTGCATTTT.

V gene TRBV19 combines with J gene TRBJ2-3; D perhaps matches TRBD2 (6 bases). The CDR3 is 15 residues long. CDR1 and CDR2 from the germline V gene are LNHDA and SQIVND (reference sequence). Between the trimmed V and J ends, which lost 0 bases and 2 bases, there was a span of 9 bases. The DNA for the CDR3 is TGTGCCAGTAGTATAGATGGGGACTTCACAGATACGCAGTATTTT. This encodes CASSIDGDFTDTQYF. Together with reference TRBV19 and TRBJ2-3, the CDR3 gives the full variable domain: DGGITQSPKYLFRKEGQNVTLSCEQNLNHDAMYWYRQDPGQGLRLIYYSQIVNDFQKGDIAEGYSVSREKKESFPLTVTSAQKNPTAFYLCASSIDGDFTDTQYFGPGTRLTVL.

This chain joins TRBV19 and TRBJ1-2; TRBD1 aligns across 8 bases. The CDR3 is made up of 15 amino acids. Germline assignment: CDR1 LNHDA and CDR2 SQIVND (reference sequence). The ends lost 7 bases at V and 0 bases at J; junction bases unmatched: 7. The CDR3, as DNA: TGTGCCAGTACTATTACAGGGGGTTCTAACTATGGCTACACCTTC. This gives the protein CASTITGGSNYGYTF.

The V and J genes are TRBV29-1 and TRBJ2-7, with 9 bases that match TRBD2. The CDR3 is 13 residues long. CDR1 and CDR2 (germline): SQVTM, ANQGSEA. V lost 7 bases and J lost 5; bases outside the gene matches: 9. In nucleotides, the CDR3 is TGCAGCGCAAAGCGGGGGGCTGGGAACGAGCAGTACTTC. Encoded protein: CSAKRGAGNEQYF.

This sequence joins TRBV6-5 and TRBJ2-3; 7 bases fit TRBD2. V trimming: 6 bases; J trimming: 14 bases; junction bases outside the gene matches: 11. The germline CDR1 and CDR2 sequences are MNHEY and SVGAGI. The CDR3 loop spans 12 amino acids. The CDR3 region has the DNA TGTGCCAGCAGCGCTTTTACGGGGGAGGGGTATTTT. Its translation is CASSAFTGEGYF.

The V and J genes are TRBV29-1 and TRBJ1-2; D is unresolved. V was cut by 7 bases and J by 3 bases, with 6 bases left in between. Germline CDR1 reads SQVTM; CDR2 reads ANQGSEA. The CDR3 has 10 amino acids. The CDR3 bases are TGCAGCGGGCTCGACTATGGCTACACCTTC. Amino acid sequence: CSGLDYGYTF.

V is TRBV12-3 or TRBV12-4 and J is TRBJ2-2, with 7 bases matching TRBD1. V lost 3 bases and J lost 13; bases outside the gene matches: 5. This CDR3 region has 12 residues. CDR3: CASSFEGAGLFF. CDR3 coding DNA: TGTGCCAGCAGTTTCGAGGGGGCAGGGCTGTTTTTT.

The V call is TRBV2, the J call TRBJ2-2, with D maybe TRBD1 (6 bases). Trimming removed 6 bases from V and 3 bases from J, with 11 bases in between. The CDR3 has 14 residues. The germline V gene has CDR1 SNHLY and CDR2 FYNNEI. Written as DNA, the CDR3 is TGTGCCAGCAGAGACGACAGGTACACCGGGGAGCTGTTTTTT. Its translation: CASRDDRYTGELFF.